This T cell receptor (beta chain) comes out of a study of OX40 agonist ivuxolimab in advanced cancers. Germline V lookup: CDR1 SNHLY, CDR2 FYNNEI. Trimming stripped 0 bases from V and 7 bases from J, with 15 bases between. The CDR3 consists of 15 residues. Sequenced by immunoSEQ multiplex PCR; TCRdb stores in-frame clones only, minus some. The profile shows about 53,000 clones, 80% to 90% of them singletons. The sample consisted of CD4+ or CD8+ T cells sorted from blood, taken in a trial of the OX40 agonist ivuxolimab. The receptor was isolated from an adult with an advanced solid tumor such as melanoma, head and neck, liver or kidney cancer. This sequence joins TRBV2 and TRBJ1-2; D gene unclear. The CDR3 DNA follows: TGTGCCAGCAGTGAAGCCTTCCCACAAGTGGTTGGCTACACCTTC. Protein product: CASSEAFPQVVGYTF.